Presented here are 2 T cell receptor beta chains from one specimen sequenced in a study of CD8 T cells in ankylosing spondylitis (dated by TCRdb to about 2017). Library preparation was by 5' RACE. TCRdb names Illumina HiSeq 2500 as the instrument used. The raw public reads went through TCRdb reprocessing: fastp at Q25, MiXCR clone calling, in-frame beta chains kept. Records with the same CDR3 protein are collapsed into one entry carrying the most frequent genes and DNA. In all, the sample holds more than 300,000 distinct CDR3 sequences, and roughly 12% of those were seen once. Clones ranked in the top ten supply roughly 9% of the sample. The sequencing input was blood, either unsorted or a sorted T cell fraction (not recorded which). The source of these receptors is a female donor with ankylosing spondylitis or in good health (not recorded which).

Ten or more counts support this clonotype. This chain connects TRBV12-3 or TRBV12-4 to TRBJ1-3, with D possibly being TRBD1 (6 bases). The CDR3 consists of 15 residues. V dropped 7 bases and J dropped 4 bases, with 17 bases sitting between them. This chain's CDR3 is CASTLSGGPGNTIYF. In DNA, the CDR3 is TGTGCCAGCACCCTCTCTGGGGGGCCCGGAAACACCATATATTTT.

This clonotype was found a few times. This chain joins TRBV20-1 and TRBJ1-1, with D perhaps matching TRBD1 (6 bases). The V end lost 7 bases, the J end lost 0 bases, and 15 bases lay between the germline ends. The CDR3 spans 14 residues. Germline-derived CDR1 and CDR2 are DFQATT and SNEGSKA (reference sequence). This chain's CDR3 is CSVDTDRMNTEAFF. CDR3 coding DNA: TGCAGTGTGGACACGGACAGAATGAACACTGAAGCTTTCTTT.